The TCR beta chain under discussion was sequenced for a study of blood T cells in healthy people across ages. Germline V CDR1 and CDR2: SGHDT, YYEEEE. The CDR3 is 14 amino acids. The second PCR ran about 7 to 12 cycles with a sample-barcoded 5' primer and J-beta primers. TCRdb used MiXCR to reprocess the 5' RACE reads, holding one entry per CDR3 protein. The repertoire has 2 million or so distinct CDR3 sequences, around 48% of them found once; the top ten carry 2% to 2.5%. This rearrangement joins TRBV5-6 to TRBJ2-4; possibly TRBD1 for D (5 bases). Matching the DNA end better, TRBJ2-7 makes the J call doubtful. The sample taken for sequencing was blood. This receptor was identified in a middle-aged woman in good health. The CDR3 is CASSFQQDHYEQYF. Written as DNA, the CDR3 is TGTGCCAGCAGCTTCCAACAGGATCACTACGAGCAGTACTTC.